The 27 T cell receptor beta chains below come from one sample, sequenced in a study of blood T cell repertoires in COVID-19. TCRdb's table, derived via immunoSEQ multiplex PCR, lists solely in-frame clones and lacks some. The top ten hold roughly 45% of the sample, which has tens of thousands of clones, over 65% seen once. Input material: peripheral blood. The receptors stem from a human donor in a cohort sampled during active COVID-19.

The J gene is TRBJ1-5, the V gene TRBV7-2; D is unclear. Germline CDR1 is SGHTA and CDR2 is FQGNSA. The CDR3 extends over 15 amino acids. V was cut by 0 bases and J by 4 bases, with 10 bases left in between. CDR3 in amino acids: CASSLALGGNQPQHF. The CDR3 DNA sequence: TGTGCCAGCAGCTTAGCGCTAGGTGGAAATCAGCCCCAGCATTTT.

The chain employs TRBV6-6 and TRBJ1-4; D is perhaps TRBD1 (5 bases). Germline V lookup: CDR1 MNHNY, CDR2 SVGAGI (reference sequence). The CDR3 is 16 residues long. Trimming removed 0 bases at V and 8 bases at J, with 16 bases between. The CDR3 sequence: CASSYSVADTGEKLFF. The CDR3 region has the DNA TGTGCCAGCAGTTACTCGGTGGCGGACACCGGGGAAAAACTGTTTTTT.

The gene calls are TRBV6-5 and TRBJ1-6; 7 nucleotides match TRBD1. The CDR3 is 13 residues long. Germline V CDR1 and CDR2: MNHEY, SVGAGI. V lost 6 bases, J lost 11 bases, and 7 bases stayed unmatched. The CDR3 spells CASRTGESAPLHF. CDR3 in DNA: TGTGCCAGCAGAACAGGGGAGAGTGCACCCCTCCACTTT.

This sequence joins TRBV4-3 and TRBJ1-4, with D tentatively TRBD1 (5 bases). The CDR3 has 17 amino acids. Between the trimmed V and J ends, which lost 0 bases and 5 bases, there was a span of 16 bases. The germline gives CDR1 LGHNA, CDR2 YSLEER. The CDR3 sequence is CASSQDRLRDSNEKLFF. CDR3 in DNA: TGCGCCAGCAGCCAAGATCGCCTCCGGGACTCGAATGAAAAACTGTTTTTT.

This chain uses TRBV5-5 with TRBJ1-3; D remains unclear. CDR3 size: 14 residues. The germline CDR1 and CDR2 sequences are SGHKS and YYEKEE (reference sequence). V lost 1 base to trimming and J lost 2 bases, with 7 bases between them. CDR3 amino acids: CASSLSGTGNTIYF. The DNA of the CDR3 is TGTGCCAGCAGCTTGTCGGGGACTGGAAACACCATATATTTT. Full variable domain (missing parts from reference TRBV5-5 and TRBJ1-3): DAGVTQSPTHLIKTRGQQVTLRCSPISGHKSVSWYQQVLGQGPQFIFQYYEKEERGRGNFPDRFSARQFPNYSSELNVNALLLGDSALYLCASSLSGTGNTIYFGEGSWLTVV.

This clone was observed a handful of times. The chain's CDR3 is CASSPTGIYGYTF. In nucleotides, the CDR3 is TGTGCCAGCAGCCCAACAGGAATCTATGGCTACACCTTC. The V gene is TRBV7-9, the J gene TRBJ1-2, with D perhaps matching TRBD1 (5 bases). CDR3 length: 13 amino acids. CDR1 SEHNR and CDR2 FQNEAQ come from the germline V gene (reference sequence). V lost 5 bases, J lost 4 bases, and 11 bases lay in between.

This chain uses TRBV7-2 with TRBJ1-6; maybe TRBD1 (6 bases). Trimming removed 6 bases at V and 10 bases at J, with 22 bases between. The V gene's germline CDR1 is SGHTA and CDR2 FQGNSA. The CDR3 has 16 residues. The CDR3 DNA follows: TGTGCCAGCAGTCAAACAGGGATTCGAGATTACTCACCCCTCCACTTT. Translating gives CASSQTGIRDYSPLHF. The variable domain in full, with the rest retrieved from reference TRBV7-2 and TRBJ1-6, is GAGVSQSPSNKVTEKGKDVELRCDPISGHTALYWYRQSLGQGLEFLIYFQGNSAPDKSGLPSDRFSAERTGGSVSTLTIQRTQQEDSAVYLCASSQTGIRDYSPLHFGNGTRLTVT.

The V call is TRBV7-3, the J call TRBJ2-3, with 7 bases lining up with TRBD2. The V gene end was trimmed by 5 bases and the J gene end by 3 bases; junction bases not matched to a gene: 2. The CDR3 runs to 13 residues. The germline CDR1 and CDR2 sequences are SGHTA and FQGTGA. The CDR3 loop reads CASSISGTDTQYF. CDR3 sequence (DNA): TGTGCCAGCAGCATTAGCGGGACAGATACGCAGTATTTT.

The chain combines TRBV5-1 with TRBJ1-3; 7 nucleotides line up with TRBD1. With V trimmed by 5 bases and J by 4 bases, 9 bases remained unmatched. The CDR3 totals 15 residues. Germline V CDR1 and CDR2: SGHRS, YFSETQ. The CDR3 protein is CASSLGGTAGNTIYF. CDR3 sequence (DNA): TGCGCCAGCAGTTTAGGGGGCACGGCAGGAAACACCATATATTTT.

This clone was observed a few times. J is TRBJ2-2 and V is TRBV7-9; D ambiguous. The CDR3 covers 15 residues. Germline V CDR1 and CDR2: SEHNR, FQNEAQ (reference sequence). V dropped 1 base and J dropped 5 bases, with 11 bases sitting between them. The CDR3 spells CASSLVRGPTGELFF. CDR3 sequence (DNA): TGTGCCAGCAGCTTAGTGCGAGGTCCAACCGGGGAGCTGTTTTTT.

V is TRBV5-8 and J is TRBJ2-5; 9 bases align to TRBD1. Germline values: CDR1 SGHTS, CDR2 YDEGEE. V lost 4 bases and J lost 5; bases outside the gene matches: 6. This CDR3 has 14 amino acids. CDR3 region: CASSPMDRGETQYF. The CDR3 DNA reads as TGTGCCAGCAGCCCTATGGACAGGGGTGAGACCCAGTACTTC.

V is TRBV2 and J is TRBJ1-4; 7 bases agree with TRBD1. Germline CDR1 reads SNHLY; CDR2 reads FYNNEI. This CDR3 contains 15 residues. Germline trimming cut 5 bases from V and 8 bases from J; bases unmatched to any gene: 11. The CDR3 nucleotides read TGTGCCAGCAGTCGCGACAGGGCTTCGTTAGAAAAACTGTTTTTT. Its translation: CASSRDRASLEKLFF.

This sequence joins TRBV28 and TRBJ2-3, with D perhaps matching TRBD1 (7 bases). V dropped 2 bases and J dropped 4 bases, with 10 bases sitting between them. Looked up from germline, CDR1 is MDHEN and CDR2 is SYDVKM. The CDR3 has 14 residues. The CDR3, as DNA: TGTGCCAGCAGTTTACCAGGGGGGTCAGATACGCAGTATTTT. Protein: CASSLPGGSDTQYF.

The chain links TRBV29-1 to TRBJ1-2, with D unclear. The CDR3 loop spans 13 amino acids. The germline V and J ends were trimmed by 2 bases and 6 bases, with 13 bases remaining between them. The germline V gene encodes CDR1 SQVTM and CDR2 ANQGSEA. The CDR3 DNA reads TGCAGCGTTGAAAGAACAGCTTCTCATGGCTACACCTTC. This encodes CSVERTASHGYTF.

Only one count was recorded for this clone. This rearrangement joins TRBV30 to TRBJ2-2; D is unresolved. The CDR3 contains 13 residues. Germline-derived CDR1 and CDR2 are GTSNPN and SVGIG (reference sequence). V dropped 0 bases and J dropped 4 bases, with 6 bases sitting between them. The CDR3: CAWSVLRTGELFF. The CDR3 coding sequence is TGTGCCTGGAGTGTCCTGCGCACCGGGGAGCTGTTTTTT.

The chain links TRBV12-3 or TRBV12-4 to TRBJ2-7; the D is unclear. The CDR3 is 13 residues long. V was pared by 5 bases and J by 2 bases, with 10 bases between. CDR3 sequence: CASSELRTYEQYF. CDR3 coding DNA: TGTGCCAGCAGTGAACTGCGGACCTACGAGCAGTACTTC.

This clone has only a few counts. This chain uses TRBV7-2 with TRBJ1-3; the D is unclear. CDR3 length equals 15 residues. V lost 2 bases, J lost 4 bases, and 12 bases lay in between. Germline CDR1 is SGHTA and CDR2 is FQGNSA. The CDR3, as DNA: TGTGCCAGCAGCTTATCAGGACTAGGAGGAAACACCATATATTTT. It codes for CASSLSGLGGNTIYF.

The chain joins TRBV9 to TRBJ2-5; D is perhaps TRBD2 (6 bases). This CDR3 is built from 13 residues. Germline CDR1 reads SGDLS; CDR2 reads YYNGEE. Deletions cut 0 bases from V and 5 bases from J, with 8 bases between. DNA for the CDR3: TGTGCCAGCAGCGTAGGGGACTGGGAGACCCAGTACTTC. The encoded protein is CASSVGDWETQYF.

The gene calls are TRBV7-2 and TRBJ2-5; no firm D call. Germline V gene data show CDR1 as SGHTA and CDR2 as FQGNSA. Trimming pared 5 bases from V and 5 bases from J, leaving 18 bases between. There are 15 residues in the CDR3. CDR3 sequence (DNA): TGTGCCAGCAGCCCAGTGACCTACCGGGTGGAGACCCAGTACTTC. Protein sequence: CASSPVTYRVETQYF.

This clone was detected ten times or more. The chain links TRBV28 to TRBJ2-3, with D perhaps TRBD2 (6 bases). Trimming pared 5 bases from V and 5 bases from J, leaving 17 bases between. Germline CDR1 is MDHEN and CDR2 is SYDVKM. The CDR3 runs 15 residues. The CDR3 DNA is TGTGCCAGCAGTATCGGGGGTAGGGCTGGAGATACGCAGTATTTT. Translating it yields CASSIGGRAGDTQYF.

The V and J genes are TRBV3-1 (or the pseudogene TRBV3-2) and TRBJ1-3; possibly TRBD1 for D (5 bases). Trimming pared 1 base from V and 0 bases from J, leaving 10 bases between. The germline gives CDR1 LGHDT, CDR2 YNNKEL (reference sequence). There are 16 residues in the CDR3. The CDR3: CASSQVWGLSGNTIYF. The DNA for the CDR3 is TGTGCCAGCAGCCAAGTTTGGGGACTCTCTGGAAACACCATATATTTT.

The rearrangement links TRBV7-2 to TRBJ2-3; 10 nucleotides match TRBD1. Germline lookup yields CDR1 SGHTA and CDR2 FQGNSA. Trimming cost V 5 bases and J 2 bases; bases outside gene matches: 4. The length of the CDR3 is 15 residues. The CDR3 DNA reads TGTGCCAGCAGCGAGGACAGGGGGGACACAGATACGCAGTATTTT. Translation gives CASSEDRGDTDTQYF.

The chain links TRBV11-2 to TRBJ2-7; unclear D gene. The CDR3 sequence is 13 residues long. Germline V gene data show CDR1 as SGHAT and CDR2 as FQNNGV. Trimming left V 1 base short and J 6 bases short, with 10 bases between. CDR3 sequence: CASSLVGPGEQYF. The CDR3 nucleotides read TGTGCCAGCAGCTTAGTCGGCCCGGGCGAGCAGTACTTC.

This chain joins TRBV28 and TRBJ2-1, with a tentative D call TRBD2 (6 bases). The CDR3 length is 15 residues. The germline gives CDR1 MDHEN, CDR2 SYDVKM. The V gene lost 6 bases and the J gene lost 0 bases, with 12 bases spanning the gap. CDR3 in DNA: TGTGCCAGCAGCCCTGGGAGGAGCTCCTACAATGAGCAGTTCTTC. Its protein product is CASSPGRSSYNEQFF. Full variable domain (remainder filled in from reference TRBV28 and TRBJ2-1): DVKVTQSSRYLVKRTGEKVFLECVQDMDHENMFWYRQDPGLGLRLIYFSYDVKMKEKGDIPEGYSVSREKKERFSLILESASTNQTSMYLCASSPGRSSYNEQFFGPGTRLTVL.

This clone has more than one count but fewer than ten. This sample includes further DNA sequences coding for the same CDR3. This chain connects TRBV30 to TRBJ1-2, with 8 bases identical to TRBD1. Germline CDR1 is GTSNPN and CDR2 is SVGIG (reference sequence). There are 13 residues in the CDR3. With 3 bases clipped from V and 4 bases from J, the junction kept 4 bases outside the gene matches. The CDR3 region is CAWSRDRPYGYTF. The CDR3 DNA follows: TGTGCCTGGAGCCGGGACAGGCCCTATGGCTACACCTTC.

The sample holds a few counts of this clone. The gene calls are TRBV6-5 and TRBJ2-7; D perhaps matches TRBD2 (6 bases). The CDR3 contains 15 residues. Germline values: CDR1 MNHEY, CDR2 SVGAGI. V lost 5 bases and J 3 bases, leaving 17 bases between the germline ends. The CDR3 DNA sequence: TGTGCCAGCAGTCCTCCAGGGTCGGAGGGCTACGAGCAGTACTTC. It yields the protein CASSPPGSEGYEQYF.

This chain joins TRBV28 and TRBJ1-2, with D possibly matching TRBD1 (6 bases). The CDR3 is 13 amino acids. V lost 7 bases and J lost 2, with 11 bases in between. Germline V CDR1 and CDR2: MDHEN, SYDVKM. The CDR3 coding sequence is TGTGCCAGCACGGAGGGGGGGAACTATGGCTACACCTTC. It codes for CASTEGGNYGYTF.